This entry is about one T cell receptor beta chain. The data stem from a study of T cell changes during pregnancy in multiple sclerosis. Data came from immunoSEQ multiplex PCR; TCRdb stores just in-frame clones and leaves some out. The top ten clones hold 3% to 3.5% of a sample with 100,000 or so clones, around 90% of them seen once. V was clipped by 0 bases and J by 0 bases, with 10 bases between them. This CDR3 has 15 amino acids. The chain carries TRBV5-3 and TRBJ2-7, with D tentatively TRBD2 (5 bases). TRBV5-3 is an ORF for which the function is uncertain. Sample: peripheral blood, taken in the second trimester of pregnancy. This clonotype originated in a female donor with multiple sclerosis, enrolled in a pregnancy study. The CDR3 nucleotides read TGTGCCAGAAGCTTGGACGGGGAAAGCTCCTACGAGCAGTACTTC. It is translated as CARSLDGESSYEQYF.